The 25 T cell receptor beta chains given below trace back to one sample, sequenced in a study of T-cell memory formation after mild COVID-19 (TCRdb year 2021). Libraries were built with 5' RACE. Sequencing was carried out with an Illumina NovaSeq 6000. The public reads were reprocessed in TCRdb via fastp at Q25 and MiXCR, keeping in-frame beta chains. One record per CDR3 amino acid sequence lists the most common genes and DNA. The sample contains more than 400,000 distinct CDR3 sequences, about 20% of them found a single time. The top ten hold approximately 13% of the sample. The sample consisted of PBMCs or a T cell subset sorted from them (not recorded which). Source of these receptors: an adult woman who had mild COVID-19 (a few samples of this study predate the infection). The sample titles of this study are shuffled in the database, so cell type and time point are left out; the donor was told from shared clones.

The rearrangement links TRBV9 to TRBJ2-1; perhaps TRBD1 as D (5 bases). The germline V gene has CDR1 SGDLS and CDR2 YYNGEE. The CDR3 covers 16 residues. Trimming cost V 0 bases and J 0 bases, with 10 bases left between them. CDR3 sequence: CASSVGGGYSYNEQFF. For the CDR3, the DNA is TGTGCCAGCAGCGTAGGGGGCGGATACTCCTACAATGAGCAGTTCTTC.

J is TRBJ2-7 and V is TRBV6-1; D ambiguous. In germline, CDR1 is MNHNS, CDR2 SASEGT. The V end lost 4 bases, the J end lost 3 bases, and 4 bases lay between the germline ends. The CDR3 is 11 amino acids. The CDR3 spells CASSVGYEQYF. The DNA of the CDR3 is TGTGCCAGCAGTGTAGGCTACGAGCAGTACTTC.

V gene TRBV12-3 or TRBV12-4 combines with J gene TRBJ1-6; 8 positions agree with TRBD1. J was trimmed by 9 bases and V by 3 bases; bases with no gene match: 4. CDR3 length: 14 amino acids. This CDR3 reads CASSFGQGPSPLHF. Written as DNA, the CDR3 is TGTGCCAGCAGTTTTGGACAGGGCCCTTCACCCCTCCACTTT.

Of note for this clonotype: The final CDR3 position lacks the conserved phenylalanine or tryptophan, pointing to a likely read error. CDR3 bases: TGCGCCAGCAGCTCCCAGGGAGGGGACACTGAAGCTTTCCTT. Translating gives CASSSQGGDTEAFL. The gene calls are TRBV5-1 and TRBJ1-1; weak D call: TRBD1 (5 bases). The CDR3 consists of 14 residues. V lost 3 bases, J lost 3 bases, and 12 bases lay in between. The germline V gene encodes CDR1 SGHRS and CDR2 YFSETQ.

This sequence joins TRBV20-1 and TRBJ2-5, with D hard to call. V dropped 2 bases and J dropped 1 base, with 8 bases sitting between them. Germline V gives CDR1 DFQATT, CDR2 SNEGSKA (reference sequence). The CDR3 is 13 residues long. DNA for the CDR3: TGCAGTGCTAGAAAAGGCAGCCAAGAGACCCAGTACTTC. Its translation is CSARKGSQETQYF.

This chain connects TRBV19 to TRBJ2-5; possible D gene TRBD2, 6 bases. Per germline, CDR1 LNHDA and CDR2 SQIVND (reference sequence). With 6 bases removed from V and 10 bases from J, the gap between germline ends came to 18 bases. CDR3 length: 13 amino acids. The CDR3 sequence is CASSGDFSWDQYF. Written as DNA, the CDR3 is TGTGCCAGTAGCGGGGACTTCTCGTGGGACCAGTACTTC.

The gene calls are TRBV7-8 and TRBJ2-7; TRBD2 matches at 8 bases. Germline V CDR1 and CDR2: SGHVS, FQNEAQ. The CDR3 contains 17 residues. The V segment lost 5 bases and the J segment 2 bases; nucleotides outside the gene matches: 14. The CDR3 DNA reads TGTGCCAGCAGCCCCCTCCGCCCGGGACTAGGGGCCTACGAGCAGTACTTC. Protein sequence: CASSPLRPGLGAYEQYF.

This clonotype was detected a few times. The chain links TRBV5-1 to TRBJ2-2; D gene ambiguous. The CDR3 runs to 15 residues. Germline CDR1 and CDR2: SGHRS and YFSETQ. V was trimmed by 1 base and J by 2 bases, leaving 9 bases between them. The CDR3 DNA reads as TGCGCCAGCAGCTTGTTTACCGATAACACCGGGGAGCTGTTTTTT. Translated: CASSLFTDNTGELFF.

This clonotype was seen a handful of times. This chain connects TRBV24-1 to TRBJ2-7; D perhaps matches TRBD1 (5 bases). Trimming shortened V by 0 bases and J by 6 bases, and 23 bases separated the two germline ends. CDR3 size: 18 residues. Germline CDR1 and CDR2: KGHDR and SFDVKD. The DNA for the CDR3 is TGTGCCACCAGTGATTTGCAGGGTCTGGAAAGGCCGCCTTCCGAGCAGTACTTC. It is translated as CATSDLQGLERPPSEQYF.

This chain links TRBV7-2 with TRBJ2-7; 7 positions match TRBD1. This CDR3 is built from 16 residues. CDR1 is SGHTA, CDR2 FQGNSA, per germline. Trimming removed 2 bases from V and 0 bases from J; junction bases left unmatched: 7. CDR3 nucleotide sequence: TGTGCCAGCAGCTTATCAGGGACAGTCGACTCCTACGAGCAGTACTTC. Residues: CASSLSGTVDSYEQYF.

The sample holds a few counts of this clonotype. This CDR3 is CASSETTRETQYF. The CDR3 DNA reads as TGTGCCAGCAGTGAGACTACCCGGGAGACCCAGTACTTC. The chain uses TRBV2 and TRBJ2-5; possible D gene TRBD2, 5 bases. The CDR3 covers 13 residues. Germline V gene lookup returns CDR1 SNHLY and CDR2 FYNNEI. V was clipped by 3 bases and J by 5 bases, with 10 bases between them. Together with reference TRBV2 and TRBJ2-5, the CDR3 gives the full variable domain: EPEVTQTPSHQVTQMGQEVILRCVPISNHLYFYWYRQILGQKVEFLVSFYNNEISEKSEIFDDQFSVERPDGSNFTLKIRSTKLEDSAMYFCASSETTRETQYFGPGTRLLVL.

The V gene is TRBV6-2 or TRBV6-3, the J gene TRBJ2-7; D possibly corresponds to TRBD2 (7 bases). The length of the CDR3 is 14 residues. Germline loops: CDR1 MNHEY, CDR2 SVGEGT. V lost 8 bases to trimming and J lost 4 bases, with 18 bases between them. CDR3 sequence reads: CASRKPGGAYEQYF. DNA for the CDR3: TGTGCCAGCCGAAAACCGGGGGGCGCGTACGAGCAGTACTTC.

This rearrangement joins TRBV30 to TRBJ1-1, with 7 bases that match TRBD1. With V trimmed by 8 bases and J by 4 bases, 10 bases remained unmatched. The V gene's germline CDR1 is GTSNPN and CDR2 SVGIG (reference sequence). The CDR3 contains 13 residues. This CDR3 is CALYDHRGTEAFF. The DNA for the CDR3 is TGTGCCCTCTACGACCACAGGGGCACTGAAGCTTTCTTT.

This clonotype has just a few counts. CDR3 nucleotide sequence: TGTGCCATCAGGCCCTCGATCGACCAGGGGGCGGCCTACGAGCAGTACTTC. Its protein is CAIRPSIDQGAAYEQYF. The chain combines TRBV10-3 with TRBJ2-7, with 8 bases matching TRBD1. The length of the CDR3 is 17 residues. Germline V gene lookup returns CDR1 ENHRY and CDR2 SYGVKD. With V trimmed by 6 bases and J by 2 bases, 15 bases remained unmatched.

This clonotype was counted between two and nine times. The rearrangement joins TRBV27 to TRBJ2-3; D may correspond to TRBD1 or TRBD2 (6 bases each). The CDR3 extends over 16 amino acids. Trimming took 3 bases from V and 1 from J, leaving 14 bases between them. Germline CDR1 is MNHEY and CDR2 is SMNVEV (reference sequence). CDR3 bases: TGTGCCAGCAGTTTGGCCGGGGGCTTCCGCACAGATACGCAGTATTTT. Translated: CASSLAGGFRTDTQYF.

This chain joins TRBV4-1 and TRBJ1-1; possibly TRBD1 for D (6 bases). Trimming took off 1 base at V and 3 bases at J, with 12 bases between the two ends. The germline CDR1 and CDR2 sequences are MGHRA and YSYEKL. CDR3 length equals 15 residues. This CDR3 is CASSQVGSGDTEAFF. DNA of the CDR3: TGCGCCAGCAGCCAAGTGGGGTCAGGGGACACTGAAGCTTTCTTT.

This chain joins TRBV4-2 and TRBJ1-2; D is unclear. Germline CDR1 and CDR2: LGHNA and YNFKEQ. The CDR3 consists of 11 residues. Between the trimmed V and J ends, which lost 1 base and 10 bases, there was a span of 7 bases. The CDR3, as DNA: TGTGCCAGCAGCCAAGGGCGAGTCTACACCTTC. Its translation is CASSQGRVYTF.

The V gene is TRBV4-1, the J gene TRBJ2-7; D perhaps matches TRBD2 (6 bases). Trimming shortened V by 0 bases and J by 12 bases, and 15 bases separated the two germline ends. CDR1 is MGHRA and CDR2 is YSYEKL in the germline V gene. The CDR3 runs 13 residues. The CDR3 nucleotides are TGCGCCAGCAGCCAAGAACAGGCGGGGCAAAGGTACTTC. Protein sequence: CASSQEQAGQRYF.

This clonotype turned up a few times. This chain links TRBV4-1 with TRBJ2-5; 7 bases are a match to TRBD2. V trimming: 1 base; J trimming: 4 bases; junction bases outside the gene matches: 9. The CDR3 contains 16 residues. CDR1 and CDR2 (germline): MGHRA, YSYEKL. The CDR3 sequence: CASSQVGAGRAETQYF. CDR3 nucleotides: TGCGCCAGCAGCCAAGTAGGGGCAGGGAGGGCAGAGACCCAGTACTTC.

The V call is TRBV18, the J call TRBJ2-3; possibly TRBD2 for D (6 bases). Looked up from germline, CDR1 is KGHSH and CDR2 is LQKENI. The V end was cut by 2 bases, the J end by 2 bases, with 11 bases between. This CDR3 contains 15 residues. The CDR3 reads CASSPAGTPTDTQYF. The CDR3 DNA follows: TGTGCCAGCTCACCAGCGGGGACCCCCACAGATACGCAGTATTTT.

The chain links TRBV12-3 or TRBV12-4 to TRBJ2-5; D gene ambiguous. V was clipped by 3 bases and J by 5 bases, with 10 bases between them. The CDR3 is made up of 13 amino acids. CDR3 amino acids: CASSFWLSETQYF. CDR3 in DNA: TGTGCCAGCAGTTTTTGGCTTTCTGAGACCCAGTACTTC.

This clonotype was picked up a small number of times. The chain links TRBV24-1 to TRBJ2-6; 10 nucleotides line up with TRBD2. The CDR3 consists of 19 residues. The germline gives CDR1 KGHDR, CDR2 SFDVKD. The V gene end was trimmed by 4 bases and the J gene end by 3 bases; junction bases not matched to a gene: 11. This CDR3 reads CATSDTRLAGEGGANVLTF. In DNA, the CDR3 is TGTGCCACCAGTGACACCCGGCTAGCGGGAGAAGGTGGGGCCAACGTCCTGACTTTC.

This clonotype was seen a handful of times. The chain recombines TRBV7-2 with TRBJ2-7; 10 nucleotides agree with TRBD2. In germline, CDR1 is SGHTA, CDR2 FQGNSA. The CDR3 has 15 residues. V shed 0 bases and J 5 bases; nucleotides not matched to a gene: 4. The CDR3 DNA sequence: TGTGCCAGCAGCTTAGCTACTAGCGGGGATCACGAGCAGTACTTC. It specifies CASSLATSGDHEQYF. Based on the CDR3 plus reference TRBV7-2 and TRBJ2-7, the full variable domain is GAGVSQSPSNKVTEKGKDVELRCDPISGHTALYWYRQSLGQGLEFLIYFQGNSAPDKSGLPSDRFSAERTGGSVSTLTIQRTQQEDSAVYLCASSLATSGDHEQYFGPGTRLTVT.

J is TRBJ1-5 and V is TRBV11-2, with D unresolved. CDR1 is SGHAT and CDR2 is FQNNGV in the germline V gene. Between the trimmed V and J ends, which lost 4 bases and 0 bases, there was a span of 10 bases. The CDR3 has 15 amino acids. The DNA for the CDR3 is TGTGCCAGCAGCTCCCTAGGCGGTAGCAATCAGCCCCAGCATTTT. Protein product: CASSSLGGSNQPQHF.

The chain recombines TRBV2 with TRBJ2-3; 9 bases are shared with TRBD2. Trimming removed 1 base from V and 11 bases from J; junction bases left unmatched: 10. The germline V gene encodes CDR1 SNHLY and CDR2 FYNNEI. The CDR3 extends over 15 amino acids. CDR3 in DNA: TGTGCCAGCAGTGAAGAGGCGGGGGGACTAGCAGGGCAGTATTTT. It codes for CASSEEAGGLAGQYF.